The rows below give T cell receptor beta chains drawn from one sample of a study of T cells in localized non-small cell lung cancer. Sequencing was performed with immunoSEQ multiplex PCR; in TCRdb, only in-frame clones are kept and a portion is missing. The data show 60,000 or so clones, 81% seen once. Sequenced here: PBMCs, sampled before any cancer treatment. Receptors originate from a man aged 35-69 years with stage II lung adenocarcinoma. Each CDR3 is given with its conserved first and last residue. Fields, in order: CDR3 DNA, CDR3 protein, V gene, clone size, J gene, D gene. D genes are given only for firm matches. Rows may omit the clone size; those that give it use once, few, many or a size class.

DNA: TGTGCCTGGAGTGTACAAATTGGGGGAGATACGCAGTATTTT
CDR3: CAWSVQIGGDTQYF
V: TRBV30
size: once
J: TRBJ2-3
D: -

DNA: TGCGCCAGCAGTGAGAGGACAGGGGGGACAGATACGCAGTATTTT
CDR3: CASSERTGGTDTQYF
V: TRBV10-2
size: -
J: TRBJ2-3
D: TRBD1

DNA: TGTGCCAGCAGTTACTCCCTTACTGGTTCCTACGAGCAGTACTTC
CDR3: CASSYSLTGSYEQYF
V: TRBV6-5
size: -
J: TRBJ2-7
D: -

DNA: TGTGCTTCTGGAAAGGGGATTAACTATGGCTACACCTTC
CDR3: CASGKGINYGYTF
V: TRBV12-5
size: -
J: TRBJ1-2
D: -

DNA: TGTGCCAGCAGCGTAGTAGGGGGAGGAAACAATGAGCAGTTCTTC
CDR3: CASSVVGGGNNEQFF
V: TRBV9
size: -
J: TRBJ2-1
D: -

DNA: TGTGCCATCAACCGACAGGGACAAAGCACAGATACGCAGTATTTT
CDR3: CAINRQGQSTDTQYF
V: TRBV10-3
size: many
J: TRBJ2-3
D: TRBD1

DNA: TGTGCCAGCAGGGACCTGGGGGGGGCCGATACGCAGTATTTT
CDR3: CASRDLGGADTQYF
V: TRBV7-2
size: -
J: TRBJ2-3
D: -

DNA: TGCGCCAGCAGCTTGGAGGCAGGGGCTTTCACCGGGGAGCTGTTTTTT
CDR3: CASSLEAGAFTGELFF
V: TRBV5-1
size: -
J: TRBJ2-2
D: -

DNA: TGTGCCAGCAGCCCTGCCAACAGGGGCTACGAGCAGTACTTC
CDR3: CASSPANRGYEQYF
V: TRBV7-9
size: -
J: TRBJ2-7
D: TRBD1

DNA: TGTGCCAGTACCGCGGGGGGATTCTCTGGGGCCAACGTCCTGACTTTC
CDR3: CASTAGGFSGANVLTF
V: TRBV19
size: few
J: TRBJ2-6
D: TRBD2

DNA: TGTGCCAGTAGGGAATCAAAAGTGCGGGGAACCGGGGAGCTGTTTTTT
CDR3: CASRESKVRGTGELFF
V: TRBV19
size: -
J: TRBJ2-2
D: -

DNA: TGTGCCTGGAGTGTATGGGGGAGTAACTATGGCTACACCTTC
CDR3: CAWSVWGSNYGYTF
V: TRBV30
size: -
J: TRBJ1-2
D: -

DNA: TGTGCCAGCAGCCAAGTGAGGCAGGCGAGGTCGAACACTGAAGCTTTCTTT
CDR3: CASSQVRQARSNTEAFF
V: TRBV14
size: once
J: TRBJ1-1
D: -

DNA: TGTGCCAGCAGCCCGGGACTAGCAGGAGAGACCCAGTACTTC
CDR3: CASSPGLAGETQYF
V: TRBV11-3
size: -
J: TRBJ2-5
D: TRBD2

DNA: TGTGCCTGCACTGCGGGGGGGGCCAACGTCCTGACTTTC
CDR3: CACTAGGANVLTF
V: TRBV30
size: once
J: TRBJ2-6
D: -

DNA: TGTGCCAGCAGCCTGGAACCGGGACAGAGGGAGGCGACCCAGTACTTC
CDR3: CASSLEPGQREATQYF
V: TRBV4-2
size: -
J: TRBJ2-5
D: -

DNA: TGTGCCAGAAGCTTGGTCCCAGGTCACTACGAGCAGTACTTC
CDR3: CARSLVPGHYEQYF
V: TRBV5-3
size: -
J: TRBJ2-7
D: -

DNA: TGTGCCAGTAGTATAGACTCGCGGGGAATGAACACTGAAGCTTTCTTT
CDR3: CASSIDSRGMNTEAFF
V: TRBV19
size: -
J: TRBJ1-1
D: -

DNA: TGCGCCAGCAGCTTGAGGGACAGGGTTCGAGTGAACACTGAAGCTTTCTTT
CDR3: CASSLRDRVRVNTEAFF
V: TRBV5-1
size: -
J: TRBJ1-1
D: TRBD1

DNA: TGTGCCTGGGGGACAGGTGGAAGATATGGCTACACCTTC
CDR3: CAWGTGGRYGYTF
V: TRBV30
size: -
J: TRBJ1-2
D: TRBD1

DNA: TGTGCCATCAGCCCGGGACAGGGAAAACAAGAGACCCAGTACTTC
CDR3: CAISPGQGKQETQYF
V: TRBV10-3
size: -
J: TRBJ2-5
D: TRBD1

DNA: TGTGCCAGCCGGCAGGAGGCGGGAACTGAAGCTTTCTTT
CDR3: CASRQEAGTEAFF
V: TRBV2
size: -
J: TRBJ1-1
D: -

DNA: TGTGCCAGTAAGGACAGGGGGCCTTTCCGGAACACTGAAGCTTTCTTT
CDR3: CASKDRGPFRNTEAFF
V: TRBV19
size: -
J: TRBJ1-1
D: TRBD1

DNA: TGTGCCAGCAGCCAAGGACAGGGGATTTATGGCTACACCTTC
CDR3: CASSQGQGIYGYTF
V: TRBV7-9
size: -
J: TRBJ1-2
D: TRBD1

DNA: TGCGCCAGCAGCCAATCCCAGCGGGAACAAGAGACCCAGTACTTC
CDR3: CASSQSQREQETQYF
V: TRBV4-3
size: -
J: TRBJ2-5
D: TRBD2

DNA: TGTGCCAGCAGCCCCTCGGGACAACTTTACAATGAGCAGTTCTTC
CDR3: CASSPSGQLYNEQFF
V: TRBV5-6
size: -
J: TRBJ2-1
D: -

DNA: TGCGCCAGCAGCTTGGGCCAAGTGGATGGCTACACCTTC
CDR3: CASSLGQVDGYTF
V: TRBV5-1
size: -
J: TRBJ1-2
D: -

DNA: TGTGCCAGCAGTGAATCAGGGTCCGAGCAGTACTTC
CDR3: CASSESGSEQYF
V: TRBV6-1
size: once
J: TRBJ2-7
D: -